Following are 17 T cell receptor beta chains from one sample sequenced in a study of OX40 agonist ivuxolimab in advanced cancers. The data were produced by immunoSEQ multiplex PCR, yet TCRdb's version contains in-frame clones alone and is incomplete. There are about 69,000 clones in the sample; roughly 84% occur only once, and 6.1% lies in the top ten. The sequenced sample was CD4+ or CD8+ T cells sorted from blood, obtained in a trial of the OX40 agonist ivuxolimab. The source is an adult with an advanced solid tumor such as melanoma, head and neck, liver or kidney cancer.

The rearrangement joins TRBV5-1 to TRBJ1-6; D is unclear. The CDR3 has 15 amino acids. Germline-derived CDR1 and CDR2 are SGHRS and YFSETQ. V was pared by 3 bases and J by 7 bases, with 14 bases between. Here the CDR3 reads CASSSDALGNSPLHF. CDR3 coding DNA: TGCGCCAGCAGCTCCGACGCCTTGGGGAATTCACCCCTCCACTTT. Full variable domain (rest looked up from reference TRBV5-1 and TRBJ1-6): KAGVTQTPRYLIKTRGQQVTLSCSPISGHRSVSWYQQTPGQGLQFLFEYFSETQRNKGNFPGRFSGRQFSNSRSEMNVSTLELGDSALYLCASSSDALGNSPLHFGNGTRLTVT.

The V gene is TRBV6-5, the J gene TRBJ1-1, with 7 positions matching TRBD1. V was pared by 7 bases and J by 1 base, with 6 bases of the junction left unmatched. Germline V gives CDR1 MNHEY, CDR2 SVGAGI. There are 14 residues in the CDR3. The DNA for the CDR3 is TGTGCCAGCAACCGGGACAGCTCGAACACTGAAGCTTTCTTT. Its protein is CASNRDSSNTEAFF.

The chain uses TRBV5-5 and TRBJ2-7; 7 nucleotides align to TRBD2. CDR1 is SGHKS and CDR2 is YYEKEE in the germline V gene (reference sequence). The CDR3 is 15 residues long. Losses at the gene ends were 1 base for V and 1 base for J; bases not matched to a gene: 5. CDR3 sequence reads: CASSLWEGRSYEQYF. As DNA, the CDR3 is TGTGCCAGCAGCTTGTGGGAGGGGCGATCCTACGAGCAGTACTTC.

The chain recombines TRBV5-5 with TRBJ1-4; D is undetermined. V dropped 4 bases and J dropped 8 bases, with 12 bases sitting between them. The CDR3 has 13 residues. CDR1 is SGHKS and CDR2 is YYEKEE in the germline V gene (reference sequence). CDR3 DNA: TGTGCCAGCAGCCGGTGGGTGGGAGAAAAACTGTTTTTT. This encodes CASSRWVGEKLFF.

V usage is TRBV29-1 and J usage is TRBJ2-7, with a tentative D call TRBD1 (6 bases). The CDR3 totals 12 residues. Germline loops: CDR1 SQVTM, CDR2 ANQGSEA. The V end was cut by 4 bases, the J end by 3 bases, with 10 bases between. The CDR3 nucleotides are TGCAGCGTTGCAGGGGTGGGCTACGAGCAGTACTTC. Its translation is CSVAGVGYEQYF.

V is TRBV27 and J is TRBJ2-1; D is uncertain. Germline V lookup: CDR1 MNHEY, CDR2 SMNVEV (reference sequence). The CDR3 spans 14 residues. V was shortened by 1 base and J by 6 bases, with 10 bases between the two germline ends. The chain's CDR3 is CASSLYPALNEQFF. As DNA, the CDR3 is TGTGCCAGCAGTTTATACCCAGCGCTCAATGAGCAGTTCTTC.

This sequence joins TRBV4-1 and TRBJ1-3; D gene unclear. Germline CDR1 is MGHRA and CDR2 is YSYEKL. This CDR3 region has 17 residues. The ends were cut back, 0 bases at V and 0 bases at J, with 12 bases in the middle. The CDR3 bases are TGCGCCAGCAGCCAAGATCAACGCAGACTCTCTGGAAACACCATATATTTT. This codes for CASSQDQRRLSGNTIYF.

V and J are TRBV28 and TRBJ1-5; 9 bases are shared with TRBD1. CDR3 length equals 14 residues. Germline V gene lookup returns CDR1 MDHEN and CDR2 SYDVKM. V lost 7 bases, J lost 6 bases, and 7 bases stayed unmatched. In DNA form, the CDR3 reads TGTGCCAGCATCTGGGACAGGGTAGGTCAGCCCCAGCATTTT. It encodes CASIWDRVGQPQHF. Together with reference TRBV28 and TRBJ1-5, the CDR3 gives the full variable domain: DVKVTQSSRYLVKRTGEKVFLECVQDMDHENMFWYRQDPGLGLRLIYFSYDVKMKEKGDIPEGYSVSREKKERFSLILESASTNQTSMYLCASIWDRVGQPQHFGDGTRLSIL.

The J gene is TRBJ2-1, the V gene TRBV5-1; unclear D gene. V lost 6 bases and J lost 8, with 18 bases in between. The germline V gene encodes CDR1 SGHRS and CDR2 YFSETQ. The CDR3 loop spans 14 amino acids. This CDR3 reads CASNQVGAVDEQFF. The CDR3 nucleotides are TGCGCCAGCAATCAAGTCGGTGCTGTCGATGAGCAGTTCTTC.

V and J are TRBV5-1 and TRBJ2-1; D might be TRBD1 (6 bases). Trimming left V 0 bases short and J 7 bases short, with 11 bases between. CDR3 size: 14 residues. Germline CDR1 reads SGHRS; CDR2 reads YFSETQ. The CDR3 nucleotides are TGCGCCAGCAGCTTGGCTGGGGGCGGGAATGAGCAGTTCTTC. It specifies CASSLAGGGNEQFF.

The chain combines TRBV5-4 with TRBJ1-4; 7 nucleotides agree with TRBD1. Germline-derived CDR1 and CDR2 are SGHNT and YYREEE (reference sequence). V dropped 4 bases and J dropped 8; count of bases not matched to a gene: 11. The CDR3 consists of 15 residues. The CDR3 sequence is CASSPRDSGTEKLFF. The CDR3 DNA reads TGTGCCAGCAGCCCGAGGGACAGCGGAACCGAAAAACTGTTTTTT.

The chain joins TRBV19 to TRBJ2-7, with 7 bases aligning to TRBD2. J gave up 6 bases and V 0 bases, and 5 bases lay outside the gene matches. This CDR3 has 14 amino acids. Germline CDR1 and CDR2: LNHDA and SQIVND (reference sequence). The CDR3 sequence: CASSIDLGLGEQYF. For the CDR3, the DNA is TGTGCCAGTAGTATAGATCTAGGACTAGGCGAGCAGTACTTC.

The chain carries TRBV5-1 and TRBJ2-1; 13 positions match TRBD2. CDR1 is SGHRS and CDR2 is YFSETQ in the germline V gene. The CDR3 is 15 residues long. V lost 4 bases, J lost 5 bases, and 3 bases stayed unmatched. CDR3 sequence (DNA): TGCGCCAGCAGCCCGGGACTAGCGGGGAACAATGAGCAGTTCTTC. This translates into CASSPGLAGNNEQFF.

This clone was seen only once. The chain combines TRBV15 with TRBJ1-4; D remains ambiguous. The V end lost 6 bases, the J end lost 10 bases, and 18 bases lay between the germline ends. The germline CDR1 and CDR2 sequences are LNHNV and YYDKDF (reference sequence). The CDR3 covers 14 residues. The CDR3: CATSGSSREGKLFF. CDR3 in DNA: TGTGCCACCAGTGGGAGTTCCCGAGAGGGAAAACTGTTTTTT.

The chain combines TRBV18 with TRBJ2-7; TRBD1 might be the D (6 bases). Germline V gives CDR1 KGHSH, CDR2 LQKENI. Trimming pared 3 bases from V and 4 bases from J, leaving 10 bases between. The length of the CDR3 is 13 residues. The CDR3 protein is CASSPPTGYEQYF. CDR3 bases: TGTGCCAGCTCACCTCCAACAGGGTACGAGCAGTACTTC.

The chain recombines TRBV19 with TRBJ1-2; 9 bases match TRBD1. The germline CDR1 and CDR2 sequences are LNHDA and SQIVND (reference sequence). Losses at the gene ends were 5 bases for V and 4 bases for J; bases not matched to a gene: 5. The CDR3 loop spans 14 amino acids. The CDR3: CASSPGTGPYGYTF. CDR3 DNA sequence: TGTGCCAGTAGTCCCGGGACAGGGCCCTATGGCTACACCTTC.

V gene TRBV5-1 combines with J gene TRBJ2-5, with a tentative D call TRBD2 (5 bases). There are 14 residues in the CDR3. Germline-derived CDR1 and CDR2 are SGHRS and YFSETQ. Deletions cut 4 bases from V and 5 bases from J, with 15 bases between. The CDR3 sequence is CASSPRGLGETQYF. DNA for the CDR3: TGCGCCAGCAGCCCTCGCGGGTTAGGGGAGACCCAGTACTTC.